Listed below are T cell receptor beta chains from one sample, sequenced in a study of OX40 agonist ivuxolimab in advanced cancers. Libraries were prepared by immunoSEQ multiplex PCR; TCRdb keeps only in-frame clonotypes and omits some of them. The table records tens of thousands of clones, about 90% of them present only once. The sequenced sample was CD4+ or CD8+ T cells sorted from blood, obtained in a trial of the OX40 agonist ivuxolimab. These receptors came from an adult with an advanced solid tumor such as melanoma, head and neck, liver or kidney cancer. Both conserved end residues are part of each CDR3. Only some rows state a clone size, as once, few, many or a class for expanded clones.

CDR3 protein	clone size	V gene	J gene
CASSLSGAAFNEQFF	-	TRBV27	TRBJ2-1
CASSYEGTGELFF	once	TRBV27	TRBJ2-2
CASSEFDRRAAPYEQYF	-	TRBV7-8	TRBJ2-7
CASSVPWDQVGEQYF	-	TRBV6-5	TRBJ2-7
CASSVATEAFF	-	TRBV9	TRBJ1-1
CSAMANGYTF	-	TRBV20-1	TRBJ1-2
CASSQETGAREQYF	-	TRBV14	TRBJ2-7
CASSSPGQGAKSETQYF	-	TRBV7-8	TRBJ2-5
CSAWDRGAPGYTF	-	TRBV29-1	TRBJ1-2
CASSEVGFGNTIYF	-	TRBV6-1	TRBJ1-3
CAISESWGALYNEQFF	few	TRBV10-3	TRBJ2-1
CASSSSGVNYYEQYF	-	TRBV7-8	TRBJ2-7
CASSLARGALSYEQYF	-	TRBV5-6	TRBJ2-7
CASSWGLAFEQYF	-	TRBV6-9	-
CATEQDPHYGYTF	-	TRBV6-6	TRBJ1-2
CASSKADRVYEQYF	-	TRBV21-1	TRBJ2-7
CASTTGGNEQFF	-	TRBV28	TRBJ2-1
CASSQGDTEAFF	once	TRBV4-1	TRBJ1-1
CASSSPGQGSYEQYF	-	TRBV28	TRBJ2-7
CASSILQVDTEAFF	medium-sized	TRBV6-5	TRBJ1-1
CASSADRGLEGYTF	-	TRBV2	TRBJ1-2
CASTNNTGGTETQYF	once	TRBV19	TRBJ2-5
CASRASGGAAEQYF	medium-sized	TRBV13	TRBJ2-7
CASSLDGEQGAHEQYF	-	TRBV7-6	TRBJ2-7
CASSETDRGVYEQYF	-	TRBV6-1	TRBJ2-7
CASSSPYQGSSYEQYF	-	TRBV5-6	TRBJ2-7
CAWSVQGHQPQHF	-	TRBV30	TRBJ1-5
CASSLVGGSENEQYF	-	TRBV7-9	TRBJ2-7
CASGPVSVYEQYF	-	TRBV27	TRBJ2-7
CASSLVTGPSTDTQYF	medium-sized	TRBV13	TRBJ2-3
CASSWDSANYGYTF	-	TRBV5-5	TRBJ1-2
CASSDGDIRDEQFF	-	TRBV2	TRBJ2-1
CASSDPLEENTEAFF	few	TRBV25-1	TRBJ1-1